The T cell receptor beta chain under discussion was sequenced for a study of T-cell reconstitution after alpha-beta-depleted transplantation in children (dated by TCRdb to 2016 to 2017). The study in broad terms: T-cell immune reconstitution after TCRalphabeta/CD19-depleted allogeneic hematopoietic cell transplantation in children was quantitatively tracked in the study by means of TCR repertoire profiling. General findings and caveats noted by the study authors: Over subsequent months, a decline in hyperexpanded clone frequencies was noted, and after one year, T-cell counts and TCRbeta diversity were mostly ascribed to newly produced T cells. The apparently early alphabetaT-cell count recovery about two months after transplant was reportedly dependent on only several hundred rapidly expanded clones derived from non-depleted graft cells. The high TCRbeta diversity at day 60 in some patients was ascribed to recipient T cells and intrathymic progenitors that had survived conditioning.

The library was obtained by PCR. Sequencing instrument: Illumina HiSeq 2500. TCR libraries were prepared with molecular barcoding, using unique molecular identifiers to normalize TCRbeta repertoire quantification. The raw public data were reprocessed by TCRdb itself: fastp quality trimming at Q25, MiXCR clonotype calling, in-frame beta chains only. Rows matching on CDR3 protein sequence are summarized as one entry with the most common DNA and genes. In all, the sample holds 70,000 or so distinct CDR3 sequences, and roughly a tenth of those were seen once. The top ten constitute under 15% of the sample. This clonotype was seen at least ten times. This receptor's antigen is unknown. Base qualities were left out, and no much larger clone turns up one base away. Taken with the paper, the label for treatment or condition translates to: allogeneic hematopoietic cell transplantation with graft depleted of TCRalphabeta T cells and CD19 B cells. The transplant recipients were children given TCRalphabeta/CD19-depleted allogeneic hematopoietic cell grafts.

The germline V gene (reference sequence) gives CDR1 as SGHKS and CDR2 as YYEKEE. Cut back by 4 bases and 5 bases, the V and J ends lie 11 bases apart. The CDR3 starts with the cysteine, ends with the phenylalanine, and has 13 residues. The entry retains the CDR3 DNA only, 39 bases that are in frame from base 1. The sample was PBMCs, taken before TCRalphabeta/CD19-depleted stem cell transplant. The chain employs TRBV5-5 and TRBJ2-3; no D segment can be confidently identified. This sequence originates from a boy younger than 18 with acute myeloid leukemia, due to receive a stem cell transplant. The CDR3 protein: CASSLNRRDTQYF. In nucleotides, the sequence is TGTGCCAGCAGCCTGAATCGGCGAGATACGCAGTATTTT.